The 8 T cell receptor beta chains listed next were all sequenced from one sample in a study of vaccination effects on CD4 cells after COVID-19. The ViraFEST assay expanded antigen-specific CD4+ T cells with viral peptide pools before sequencing. On roughly day 10 of culture, CD4+ T cells were separated out. The person had PCR-confirmed SARS-CoV-2 infection between March and December 2020. For these TCRs, the target antigens are not known. Clones were read by immunoSEQ multiplex PCR, and TCRdb kept only the in-frame ones, dropping some. The table lists nearly 45,000 clones, roughly 80% of them singletons. Material: CD4+ T cells from PBMCs cultured with a peptide pool, obtained before COVID-19 vaccination. The source is a human donor who had a prior SARS-CoV-2 infection.

The V and J genes are TRBV18 and TRBJ2-7; TRBD2 agrees at 13 bases. The CDR3 has 15 amino acids. Germline CDR1 and CDR2: KGHSH and LQKENI. J gave up 6 bases and V 6 bases, and 8 bases lay outside the gene matches. DNA for the CDR3: TGTGCCAGCTCGCGTGGACTAGCGGGAGCCAGCGAGCAGTACTTC. It encodes CASSRGLAGASEQYF.

The chain uses TRBV7-9 and TRBJ2-1, with D unclear. From germline, CDR1 is SEHNR and CDR2 FQNEAQ (reference sequence). The V end lost 1 base, the J end lost 8 bases, and 6 bases lay between the germline ends. This CDR3 has 12 residues. Written as DNA, the CDR3 is TGTGCCAGCAGCTTAGGTACCGATGAGCAGTTCTTC. It yields the protein CASSLGTDEQFF.

The chain couples TRBV7-2 to TRBJ1-1; 8 positions match TRBD1. The germline V gene has CDR1 SGHTA and CDR2 FQGNSA. This CDR3 has 14 residues. The V and J ends lost 5 bases and 5 bases, in that order; junction bases with no gene match: 7. This CDR3 reads CASSVYRGETEAFF. The CDR3 nucleotides are TGTGCCAGCAGCGTTTACAGGGGGGAAACTGAAGCTTTCTTT.

This clone came up once. The gene calls are TRBV10-3 and TRBJ2-7, with D possibly TRBD1 on 6 matching bases. This CDR3 is built from 15 residues. Germline CDR1 reads ENHRY; CDR2 reads SYGVKD. The V and J ends lost 2 bases and 0 bases respectively, with 11 bases between them. This CDR3 is CAISERTDYSYEQYF. The CDR3 DNA is TGTGCCATCAGTGAGCGGACAGATTACTCCTACGAGCAGTACTTC.

The chain has TRBV4-2 and TRBJ2-1; D is perhaps TRBD1 (5 bases). The CDR3 runs to 13 residues. Germline assignment: CDR1 LGHNA and CDR2 YNFKEQ. Trimming left V 4 bases short and J 7 bases short, with 11 bases between. In DNA, the CDR3 is TGTGCCAGCAGCCCATCCAACAGGAATGAGCAGTTCTTC. Its translation: CASSPSNRNEQFF.

This clone showed up many times. The genes are TRBV4-1 and TRBJ2-1; D is unresolved. Germline CDR1 reads MGHRA; CDR2 reads YSYEKL. This CDR3 comprises 16 residues. V was pared by 0 bases and J by 3 bases, with 12 bases between. The CDR3, as DNA: TGCGCCAGCAGCCAAGAGGTCCGGTTGGACTACAATGAGCAGTTCTTC. It yields the protein CASSQEVRLDYNEQFF.

This sequence joins TRBV5-4 and TRBJ2-3; TRBD2 matches at 14 bases. CDR3 size: 19 residues. V was pared by 4 bases and J by 0 bases, with 10 bases of the junction left unmatched. The V gene's germline CDR1 is SGHNT and CDR2 YYREEE (reference sequence). CDR3 amino acids: CASSPRTSGGRMSTDTQYF. The CDR3 DNA reads as TGTGCCAGCAGCCCCAGGACTAGCGGGGGGCGGATGAGCACAGATACGCAGTATTTT.

This chain joins TRBV7-9 and TRBJ1-1; no clear D. Trimming took 3 bases from V and 0 from J, leaving 2 bases between them. The germline V gene encodes CDR1 SEHNR and CDR2 FQNEAQ (reference sequence). This CDR3 is built from 12 residues. In nucleotides, the CDR3 is TGTGCCAGCAGCTTCGTGAACACTGAAGCTTTCTTT. This codes for CASSFVNTEAFF.